This record covers a single T cell receptor beta chain. What it recognizes is unknown. Data came from immunoSEQ multiplex PCR; TCRdb stores just in-frame clones and leaves some out. Of roughly 550,000 clones in the sample, about 95% are singletons; the top ten hold roughly 0.1%. The data stem from a study of shared clonotypes between healthy human individuals. This CDR3 comprises 14 residues. The germline V and J ends were trimmed by 6 bases and 5 bases, with 17 bases remaining between them. CDR1 and CDR2 (germline): MDHEN, SYDVKM. Only CD45RO-negative cells positively selected for CCR7 counted as naive CD8 cells, so terminally differentiated effector memory CD45RA+ cells were excluded. The study's findings and limits: There were few donors, and this limited the genetic and exposure-history diversity represented. Sequencing depth was a factor that was expected to affect clonotype sharing among donors.

Sequenced input: naive CD8+ T cells sorted from blood. The V call is TRBV28, the J call TRBJ2-7; D remains ambiguous. The sequence derives from a woman in her thirties in good health. The CDR3 sequence: CASSKPANYDEQYF. CDR3 DNA sequence: TGTGCCAGCAGCAAGCCTGCTAATTATGACGAGCAGTACTTC.